What follows is one T cell receptor (beta chain) and its context. This entry comes from a study of early T cells in non-severe SARS-CoV-2 infection. Study-wide background: Bulk RNA from unsorted whole blood was sequenced; chains were unpaired.

Separate cDNA molecules each had unique molecular identifiers attached to them. TCRdb re-analysed the 5' RACE reads in MiXCR, keeping a single row per CDR3 protein. Seen here are over 70,000 distinct CDR3 sequences, about 14% observed once, and the top ten hold 3% to 5%. The CDR3 consists of 16 residues. The V and J ends lost 6 bases and 4 bases respectively, with 19 bases between them. The germline CDR1 and CDR2 sequences are SGHAT and FQDESV (reference sequence). The J gene is TRBJ2-1, the V gene TRBV11-1, with a tentative D call TRBD2 (6 bases). The sequence was collected from an adult who was a healthcare worker with PCR-confirmed SARS-CoV-2 infection or an uninfected control (not recorded which). Sequences were derived from whole blood, sampled at baseline. The CDR3 protein is CASRRDFVASYNEQFF. CDR3 DNA sequence: TGTGCCAGCAGACGGGACTTTGTCGCGTCGTACAATGAGCAGTTCTTC.